The present entry profiles one TCR beta chain with its context. Compared with germline, one end of the junction differs, possibly owing to a read error. The data stem from a study of blood T cell repertoires in COVID-19. Study context: Samples of COVID-19 (acute and convalescent) were obtained from the United States, Italy and Spain.

In the original analysis: Nucleated cell number was recorded as an estimate derived from reference gene primer amplification. Data came from immunoSEQ multiplex PCR; TCRdb stores just in-frame clones and leaves some out. From that table come the V and J calls and clone size; the DNA was used to work out D and trimming. The sample yields about 240,000 clones, 65% to 85% seen once. Germline V lookup: CDR1 SSHAT, CDR2 FNYEAQ (reference sequence). There are 15 residues in the CDR3. The TCR comes from a human donor in a cohort sampled during active COVID-19. The specimen was peripheral blood. The V gene is TRBV7-7, the J gene TRBJ2-2, with D possibly matching TRBD1 (6 bases). The CDR3, as DNA: TGTGCTAGCAGCTCAGGGGAACAGGCGACCGGGGAGCTGTTTTTT. This translates into CASSSGEQATGELFF.